These T cell receptor beta chains were read from a single sample in a study of control samples from healthy donors and cancer patients. This table comes from immunoSEQ multiplex PCR, and its TCRdb copy is limited to in-frame clones, with some not included. The sample lists about 94,000 clones; roughly nine tenths were seen once. The specimen was blood. These receptors all stem from a woman under 30 in good health. Each CDR3 is given with its conserved first and last residue. The D gene is left open where the match is weak.

V	D	J	DNA	CDR3
TRBV24-1	-	TRBJ1-2	TGTGCCACCAGTGACCCTGACCGACCCAGAACGGGCTACACCTTC	CATSDPDRPRTGYTF
TRBV29-1	-	TRBJ2-2	TGCAGCGTTGAAGATCCAATGACCGGGGAGCTGTTTTTT	CSVEDPMTGELFF
TRBV4-1	-	TRBJ1-1	TGCGCCAGCAGCCTATCCGGGGGAACGAACACTGAAGCTTTCTTT	CASSLSGGTNTEAFF
TRBV25-1	-	TRBJ1-2	TGTGCCAGCAGTGAATTGCGGGCTGATGGCTACACCTTC	CASSELRADGYTF
TRBV7-2	-	TRBJ1-1	TGTGCCAGCAGCTTGAACAGAATGAACACTGAAGCTTTCTTT	CASSLNRMNTEAFF
TRBV5-1	TRBD2	TRBJ2-1	TGCGCCAGCAGTCCGCGTTCCCAGCGGGGGTCTGGGAATGAGCAGTTCTTC	CASSPRSQRGSGNEQFF
TRBV21-1	-	TRBJ1-6	TGTGCCAGCAGCCCTCCCCACCCCATGGAGGGGAGGAATTCACCCCTCCACTTT	CASSPPHPMEGRNSPLHF
TRBV18	TRBD1	TRBJ1-1	TGTGCCAGCTCACCACAATTTACAGGGACAGGGGGCACTGAAGCTTTCTTT	CASSPQFTGTGGTEAFF
TRBV5-1	TRBD1	TRBJ1-2	TGCGCCAGCAGCCCAACCCCGGGACAGGTGGAAGGCTACACCTTC	CASSPTPGQVEGYTF
TRBV18	TRBD1	TRBJ1-3	TGTGCCAGCTCATCGACAGGGAATGGAAACACCATATATTTT	CASSSTGNGNTIYF
TRBV7-9	-	TRBJ1-1	TGTGCCAGCACCAAAACGGGGGGAGCGGGTGTGTACACTGAAGCTTTCTTT	CASTKTGGAGVYTEAFF
TRBV9	TRBD1	TRBJ1-5	TGTGCCAGCAGCGTAGGAACAGGGGGGGACCAGCCCCAGCATTTT	CASSVGTGGDQPQHF
TRBV6-5	-	TRBJ2-7	TGTGCCAGCAGTTACTCGACTCAGGGCGGGATACCGCAGTACTTC	CASSYSTQGGIPQYF
TRBV21-1	-	TRBJ1-5	TGTGCCAGCAGCAAAAGGGTGGGTGAGCCCCAGCATTTT	CASSKRVGEPQHF
TRBV5-1	-	TRBJ2-7	TGCGCCAGCAGCTTGAGTCAGGGTTACGAGCAGTACTTC	CASSLSQGYEQYF
TRBV19	-	TRBJ1-1	TGTGCCAGTAGTAGGGTGTCTGAAGCTTTCTTT	CASSRVSEAFF
TRBV6-5	-	TRBJ1-1	TGTGCCAGCAGTTACGCGGGATACACTGAAGCTTTCTTT	CASSYAGYTEAFF
TRBV5-6	-	TRBJ1-1	TGTGCCAGCAAAGAACGTGGGCCCACTGAAGCTTTCTTT	CASKERGPTEAFF
TRBV19	TRBD1	TRBJ1-4	TGTGCCAGTACCCGGACAGGTACTAATGAAAAACTGTTTTTT	CASTRTGTNEKLFF
TRBV4-1	-	TRBJ1-5	TGCGCCAGCAGCCAAGAGAGACGTCAGCCCCAGCATTTT	CASSQERRQPQHF
TRBV7-9	TRBD2	TRBJ2-1	TGTGCCAGCAGCTTAGCGGCCATAGCGGGGGGGCCGGGGAATGAGCAGTTCTTC	CASSLAAIAGGPGNEQFF